This TCR beta chain emerged from a study of CD8 T cells in ankylosing spondylitis. This clonotype was seen more than once but under ten times. Its antigen is not identified. Quantitative 5'-RACE was performed with molecular barcodes, and it yielded the TCR beta libraries. TCRdb reprocessed the 5' RACE reads with MiXCR, giving one entry per CDR3 protein. Counted here are more than 300,000 distinct CDR3 sequences, 11% occurring once; the ten biggest clones make up roughly 9.5%. Findings and caveats of the study: Previously reported in reactive arthritis synovial fluid and blood were some of the motif variants.

The CDR3 length is 18 residues. Germline V CDR1 and CDR2: KGHSH, LQKENI. Trimming at V came to 0 bases and at J to 1 base, leaving 11 bases not matched to a gene. The chain has TRBV18 and TRBJ2-7, with TRBD2 matching 8 bases. The sequencing sample was made of blood, either unsorted or a sorted T cell fraction (not recorded which). This TCR came from a female donor with ankylosing spondylitis or in good health (not recorded which). The CDR3 loop reads CASSPPMGGGGPSYEQYF. CDR3 DNA: TGTGCCAGCTCACCACCAATGGGCGGCGGGGGGCCGTCCTACGAGCAGTACTTC.